These T cell receptor beta chains were read from a single sample in a study of monozygotic twins with inflammatory bowel disease. TCRdb reprocessed the 5' RACE reads, keeping one entry per CDR3 protein, no DNA. The table lists about 41,000 distinct CDR3 sequences. The sequencing input was blood. Receptors originate from a human donor with ulcerative colitis or Crohn's disease, or a healthy co-twin of an affected twin (not recorded which). The CDR3 runs from the conserved cysteine through the conserved F or W.

v_gene: TRBV7-2; j_gene: TRBJ2-3; CDR3aa: CASSLDSNTDTQYF
v_gene: TRBV20-1; j_gene: TRBJ2-1; CDR3aa: CSARSPILGQFF
v_gene: TRBV5-4; j_gene: TRBJ1-2; CDR3aa: CASSLDQYGYTF
v_gene: TRBV11-2; j_gene: TRBJ1-2; CDR3aa: CASSLVLHPDYGYTF
v_gene: TRBV5-4; j_gene: TRBJ1-4; CDR3aa: CASSLVPDNEKLFF
v_gene: TRBV5-1; j_gene: TRBJ1-1; CDR3aa: CASSLGRPNTEAFF
v_gene: TRBV6-2/TRBV6-3; j_gene: TRBJ2-1; CDR3aa: CASSYGPSSYNEQFF
v_gene: TRBV28; j_gene: TRBJ2-1; CDR3aa: CASSTAGGLFNEQFF
v_gene: TRBV27; j_gene: TRBJ2-7; CDR3aa: CASSQGQAVYEQYF
v_gene: TRBV29-1; j_gene: TRBJ2-1; CDR3aa: CSVIDTGRSNEQFF
v_gene: TRBV6-1; j_gene: TRBJ2-1; CDR3aa: CASRYGKDEQFF
v_gene: TRBV2; j_gene: TRBJ2-5; CDR3aa: CASRGDRAPQETQYF
v_gene: TRBV5-4; j_gene: TRBJ2-5; CDR3aa: CASSPDRGRQETQYF
v_gene: TRBV25-1; j_gene: TRBJ1-3; CDR3aa: CASSEDRRSSGNTIYF
v_gene: TRBV5-6; j_gene: TRBJ1-2; CDR3aa: CASRMSNGRSNYGYTF
v_gene: TRBV6-1; j_gene: TRBJ2-7; CDR3aa: CASSGGLAGGREQYF
v_gene: TRBV7-9; j_gene: TRBJ1-1; CDR3aa: CASSASGAPEAFF
v_gene: TRBV12-3/TRBV12-4; j_gene: TRBJ2-1; CDR3aa: CASTSGTGPYNEQFF
v_gene: TRBV20-1; j_gene: TRBJ2-1; CDR3aa: CSVLRTYNEQFF
v_gene: TRBV28; j_gene: TRBJ1-5; CDR3aa: CATAVGNQPQHF
v_gene: TRBV5-1; j_gene: TRBJ1-1; CDR3aa: CASSLGPGVNTEAFF
v_gene: TRBV20-1; j_gene: TRBJ1-5; CDR3aa: CSAKPNYSNQPQHF
v_gene: TRBV2; j_gene: TRBJ2-5; CDR3aa: CASSGYKTGGETQYF
v_gene: TRBV12-3/TRBV12-4; j_gene: TRBJ1-5; CDR3aa: CASSFSFGETSLNQPQHF
v_gene: TRBV5-1; j_gene: TRBJ2-2; CDR3aa: CASSLQGTLSNTGELFF
v_gene: TRBV10-3; j_gene: TRBJ2-1; CDR3aa: CAISGQGNEQFF
v_gene: TRBV28; j_gene: TRBJ2-3; CDR3aa: CASSLARWGSTDTQYF
v_gene: TRBV28; j_gene: TRBJ2-5; CDR3aa: CASRGPIQETQYF
v_gene: TRBV2; j_gene: TRBJ1-2; CDR3aa: CASLAGAGTATLGYGYTF
v_gene: TRBV9; j_gene: TRBJ2-1; CDR3aa: CASSPRVSGPYNEQFF
v_gene: TRBV6-1; j_gene: TRBJ1-2; CDR3aa: CASSEGGGGTYGYTF
v_gene: TRBV20-1; j_gene: TRBJ1-2; CDR3aa: CSARPLEGFHGYTF
v_gene: TRBV30; j_gene: TRBJ1-1; CDR3aa: CAWMSETEAFF
v_gene: TRBV19; j_gene: TRBJ1-2; CDR3aa: CASSSRGTNYGYTF
v_gene: TRBV19; j_gene: TRBJ1-1; CDR3aa: CATVPGRLNTEAFF
v_gene: TRBV6-5; j_gene: TRBJ1-6; CDR3aa: CASRLAGGYNSPLHF
v_gene: TRBV20-1; j_gene: TRBJ2-1; CDR3aa: CSGSRSYNEQFF
v_gene: TRBV5-1; j_gene: TRBJ2-5; CDR3aa: CASSLRASGQETQYF
v_gene: TRBV4-3; j_gene: TRBJ2-1; CDR3aa: CASSQEQGIYYNEQFF
v_gene: TRBV5-4; j_gene: TRBJ2-1; CDR3aa: CASSAVTSSYNEQFF
v_gene: TRBV10-2; j_gene: TRBJ1-2; CDR3aa: CASSEPGTYSPYTF
v_gene: TRBV4-2; j_gene: TRBJ2-2; CDR3aa: CASSQQREEAGELFF
v_gene: TRBV6-5; j_gene: TRBJ2-5; CDR3aa: CASSSGQGDVETQYF
v_gene: TRBV2; j_gene: TRBJ1-3; CDR3aa: CASSAGLIGNTIYF
v_gene: TRBV29-1; j_gene: TRBJ2-7; CDR3aa: CSAGEGHPISYEQYF
v_gene: TRBV6-2/TRBV6-3; j_gene: TRBJ2-7; CDR3aa: CASSQAGTVLSYEQYF
v_gene: TRBV5-4; j_gene: TRBJ1-2; CDR3aa: CASRTTGAYGYTF
v_gene: TRBV12-3/TRBV12-4; j_gene: TRBJ1-2; CDR3aa: CASSLKSPNYGYTF
v_gene: TRBV5-5; j_gene: TRBJ2-3; CDR3aa: CASRARTGTDTQYF
v_gene: TRBV30; j_gene: TRBJ1-5; CDR3aa: CAWTPPSVNQPQHF
v_gene: TRBV12-3/TRBV12-4; j_gene: TRBJ1-1; CDR3aa: CASSPTLDFLNTEAFF
v_gene: TRBV6-1; j_gene: TRBJ1-3; CDR3aa: CASSQTGNTIYF
v_gene: TRBV9; j_gene: TRBJ2-1; CDR3aa: CASSGDGKPFEGDEQFF
v_gene: TRBV4-1; j_gene: TRBJ1-2; CDR3aa: CASSQQGRGLKDYGYTF
v_gene: TRBV5-1; j_gene: TRBJ1-2; CDR3aa: CASSLIGTGGVGNYGYTF